This T cell receptor (beta chain) was retrieved from a study of T cells in women clearing cervical HPV infection. Worth noting for this clone: From the germline J gene comes the end of the CDR3, since the read stops 3 residues before it.

Profiling relied on immunoSEQ multiplex PCR, and the TCRdb table lists in-frame clones only, not all of them. The table lists about 41,000 clones, with 6.5% to 8.5% in the top ten. The germline V gene has CDR1 SEHNR and CDR2 FQNEAQ (reference sequence). V lost 5 bases and J lost 4; bases outside the gene matches: 7. The CDR3 has 15 residues. The V call is TRBV7-9, the J call TRBJ1-3, with TRBD1 identical over 8 bases. This TCR was recovered from a woman between 18 and 70 years old with a cervical HPV16 infection that either progressed to CIN3+ or cleared (not recorded which). The sample taken for sequencing was blood buffy coat. CDR3 sequence reads: CASSPWTGSGNTIYF. CDR3 DNA (partial): TGTGCCAGCAGCCCATGGACAGGGTCAGGAAACACC.